This TCR beta chain was identified in a study of blood T cell repertoires in COVID-19. At the level of the study: Samples taken during acute and convalescent COVID-19 were collected in the United States, Italy and Spain. The analysed material was cDNA or gDNA that came from T cells, B-cell-depleted T cells, or PBMCs.

This CDR3 has 16 residues. Germline assignment: CDR1 MNHEY and CDR2 SMNVEV (reference sequence). The V segment lost 2 bases and the J segment 2 bases; nucleotides outside the gene matches: 4. Authors' analysis steps: Reference gene primer amplification yielded estimated nucleated cell counts. Measured with immunoSEQ multiplex PCR; TCRdb has only the in-frame clones, and not every one. V and J calls and clone size are copied from that table; D and trimming were computed from the DNA. The data contain fewer than 25,000 clones, 80% to 95% of them seen just once; the ten biggest clones take up around 2.9%.

Material for sequencing was peripheral blood. The chain recombines TRBV27 with TRBJ2-2; the match to TRBD1 covers 8 bases. This receptor was taken from a man between 65 and 85 years old with acute or convalescent COVID-19. The CDR3 sequence: CASSLDRGLNTGELFF. In DNA, the CDR3 is TGTGCCAGCAGTTTAGACAGGGGTTTAAACACCGGGGAGCTGTTTTTT.